A selection of T cell receptor beta chains follows, all from one sample in a study of cytomegalovirus exposure and HLA in healthy donors. Only in-frame clones appear in the TCRdb table, and some are missing; sequencing was by immunoSEQ multiplex PCR. The sample carries some 140,000 clones, 80% recorded once. Sequenced input: PBMCs. These TCRs come from a man younger than 40 in good health and CMV-seropositive. Each CDR3 is given without its conserved first and last residue. A D gene is named only where the DNA matches it firmly.

TRBV2,.,ASSDPGRF
TRBV5-1,TRBD1,ASSQGQAPEGQY
TRBV7-8,.,ASSLSSSAGLSNQPQH
TRBV29-1,.,SAKDRFSTDTQY
TRBV5-6,TRBD1,ASSYGDRGDTEAF
TRBV7-9,TRBD1,ASSLRPGQGLSGANVLT
TRBV15,TRBD2,ATSRGGTSGSFGELF
TRBV18,TRBD2,ASSPSTSDHKQF
TRBV14,.,ASSRQNTEAF
TRBV2,.,ASIRDIQGNTEAF
TRBV9,.,ASSVAGANTGELF
TRBV7-8,TRBD2,ASSGRWGGKETQY
TRBV7-8,TRBD1,ASSWGTGEKLF
TRBV9,.,ASPPGATNEKLF
TRBV29-1,.,SAEGGGALPGELF
TRBV29-1,.,SVSLGEGTDTQY
TRBV28,.,ASSFPSDTQY
TRBV13,TRBD1,ASTPRWATGGSNTEAF
TRBV5-1,.,ASSLYGNRQDTQY
TRBV4-2,TRBD1,ASSSTGTENTGELF
TRBV9,.,ASTPGIETRDGYT
TRBV2,TRBD1,ASSQRPIDRALTNEKLF
TRBV10-1,.,ASSESGANEQF
TRBV25-1,.,ASSEYPTRKGTGELF
TRBV7-9,.,ASSASGGKRGFSPLH
TRBV7-9,TRBD1,ASSWRFELQGEYGYT
TRBV19,TRBD2,ASTRLAGGTDTQY
TRBV28,TRBD1,ASRPTGGEGGQPQH
TRBV19,.,ASSIQASSYEQY
TRBV19,TRBD1,ASSRDRAMGDTQY